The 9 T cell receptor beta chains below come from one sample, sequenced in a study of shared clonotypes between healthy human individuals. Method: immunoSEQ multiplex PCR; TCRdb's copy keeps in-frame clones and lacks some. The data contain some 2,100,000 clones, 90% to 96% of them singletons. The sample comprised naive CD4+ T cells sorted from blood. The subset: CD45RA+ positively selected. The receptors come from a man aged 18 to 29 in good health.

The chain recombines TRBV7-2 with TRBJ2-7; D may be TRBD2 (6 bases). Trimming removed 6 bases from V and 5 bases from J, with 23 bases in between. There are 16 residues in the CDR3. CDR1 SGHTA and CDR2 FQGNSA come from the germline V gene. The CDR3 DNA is TGTGCCAGCAGTCGTAGGGGACTGGGTCTGCACAACGAGCAGTACTTC. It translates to CASSRRGLGLHNEQYF.

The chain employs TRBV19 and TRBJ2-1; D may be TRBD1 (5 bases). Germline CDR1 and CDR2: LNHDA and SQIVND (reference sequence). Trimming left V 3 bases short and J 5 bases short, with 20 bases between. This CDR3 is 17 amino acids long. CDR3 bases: TGTGCCAGTAGTATCGGGTTTAAGGGCAGGGATGACAATGAGCAGTTCTTC. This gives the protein CASSIGFKGRDDNEQFF.

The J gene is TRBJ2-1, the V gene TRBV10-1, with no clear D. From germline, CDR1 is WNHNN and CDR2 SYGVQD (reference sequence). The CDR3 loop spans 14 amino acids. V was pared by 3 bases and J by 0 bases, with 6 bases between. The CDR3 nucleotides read TGCGCCAGCAGTGAACTCCTCTCCTACAATGAGCAGTTCTTC. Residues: CASSELLSYNEQFF.

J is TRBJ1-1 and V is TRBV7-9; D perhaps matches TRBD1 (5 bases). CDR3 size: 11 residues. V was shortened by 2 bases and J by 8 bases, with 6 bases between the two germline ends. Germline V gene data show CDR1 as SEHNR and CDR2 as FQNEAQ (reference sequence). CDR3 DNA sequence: TGTGCCAGCAGCTTATGGGGGGAAGCTTTCTTT. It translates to CASSLWGEAFF.

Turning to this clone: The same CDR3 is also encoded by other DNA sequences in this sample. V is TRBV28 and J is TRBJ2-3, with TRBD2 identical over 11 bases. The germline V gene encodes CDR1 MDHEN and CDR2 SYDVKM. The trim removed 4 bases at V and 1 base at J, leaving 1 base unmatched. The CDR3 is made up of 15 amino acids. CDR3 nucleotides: TGTGCCAGCAGTTCACTAGCGGGGGGCACAGATACGCAGTATTTT. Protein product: CASSSLAGGTDTQYF.

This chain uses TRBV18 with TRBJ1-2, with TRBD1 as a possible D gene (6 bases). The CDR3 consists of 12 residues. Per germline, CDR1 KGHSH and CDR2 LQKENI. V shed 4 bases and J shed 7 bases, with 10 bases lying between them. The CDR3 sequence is CASSLQGRGYTF. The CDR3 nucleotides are TGTGCCAGCTCACTACAGGGACGTGGCTACACCTTC.

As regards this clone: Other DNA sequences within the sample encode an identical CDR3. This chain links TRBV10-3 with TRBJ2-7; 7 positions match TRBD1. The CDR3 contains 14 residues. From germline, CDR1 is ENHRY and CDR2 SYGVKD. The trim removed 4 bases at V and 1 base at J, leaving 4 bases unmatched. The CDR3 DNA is TGTGCCATCAGTGTCACGGGACAGTCCTACGAGCAGTACTTC. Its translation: CAISVTGQSYEQYF.

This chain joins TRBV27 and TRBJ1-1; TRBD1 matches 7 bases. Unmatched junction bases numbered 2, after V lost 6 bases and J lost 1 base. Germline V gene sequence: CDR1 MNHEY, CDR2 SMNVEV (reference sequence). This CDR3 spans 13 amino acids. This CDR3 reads CASRQGRNTEAFF. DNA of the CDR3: TGTGCCAGCAGACAGGGGAGGAACACTGAAGCTTTCTTT.

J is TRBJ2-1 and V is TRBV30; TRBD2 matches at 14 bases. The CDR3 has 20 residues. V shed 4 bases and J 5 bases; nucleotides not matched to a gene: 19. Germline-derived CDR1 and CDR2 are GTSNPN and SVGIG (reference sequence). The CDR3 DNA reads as TGTGCCTGGAACCGCCGTCTGACTAGCGGGAGGGCCGGTTTGAACAATGAGCAGTTCTTC. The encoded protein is CAWNRRLTSGRAGLNNEQFF.